This TCR beta chain was recovered during a study of T cell responses to AZD1222 COVID-19 vaccine. This CDR3 contains 14 residues. Trimming took 0 bases from V and 2 from J, leaving 9 bases between them. From germline, CDR1 is SGHRS and CDR2 YFSETQ. This table comes from immunoSEQ multiplex PCR, and its TCRdb copy is limited to in-frame clones, with some not included. The sample has approximately 120,000 clones; 70% to 85% are singletons. Study-wide results and caveats: Vaccine-associated CD4 TCRs ranged over spike, dominating at 160-218 and 743-854. The number of AZD1222 recipients seropositive at baseline was only six. Every sample of the repertoires postdated the peak T cell response. Close to half of spike-specific TCRs reportedly recognize unmutated variant regions.

In its sample, this clone was seen once. Its antigen is unidentified. The V and J genes are TRBV5-1 and TRBJ2-7; no clear D. This TCR was recovered from an adult who received the AZD1222 COVID-19 vaccine. The source was peripheral blood, collected 28 days after the second AZD1222 dose. Written as DNA, the CDR3 is TGCGCCAGCAGCTTGGAAGGAGTTCCCTACGAGCAGTACTTC. Residues: CASSLEGVPYEQYF.